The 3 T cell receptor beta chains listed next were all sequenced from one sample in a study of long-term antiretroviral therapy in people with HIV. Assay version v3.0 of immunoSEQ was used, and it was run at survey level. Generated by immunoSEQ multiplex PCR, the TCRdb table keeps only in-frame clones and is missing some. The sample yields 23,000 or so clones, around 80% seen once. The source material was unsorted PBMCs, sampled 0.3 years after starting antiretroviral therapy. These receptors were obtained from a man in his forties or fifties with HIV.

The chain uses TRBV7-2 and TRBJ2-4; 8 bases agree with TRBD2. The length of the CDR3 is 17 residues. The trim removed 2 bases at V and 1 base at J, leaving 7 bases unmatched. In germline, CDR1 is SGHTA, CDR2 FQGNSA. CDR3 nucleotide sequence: TGTGCCAGCAGCTTAAGGCGGGAGGCCTCGGCCAAAAACATTCAGTACTTC. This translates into CASSLRREASAKNIQYF.

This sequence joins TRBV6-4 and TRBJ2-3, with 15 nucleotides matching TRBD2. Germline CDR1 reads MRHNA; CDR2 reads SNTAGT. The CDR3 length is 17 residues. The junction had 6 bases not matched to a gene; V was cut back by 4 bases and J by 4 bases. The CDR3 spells CASSGGLAGGPADTQYF. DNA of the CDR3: TGTGCCAGCAGTGGCGGACTAGCGGGGGGGCCCGCAGATACGCAGTATTTT.

The CDR3 sequence: CASSLGGTDTQYF. The DNA for the CDR3 is TGTGCCAGCAGCTTAGGGGGCACAGATACGCAGTATTTT. This rearrangement joins TRBV7-2 to TRBJ2-3; D gene uncertain. The CDR3 is 13 amino acids. V was cut by 1 base and J by 1 base, with 3 bases left in between. CDR1 is SGHTA, CDR2 FQGNSA, per germline.